These T cell receptor beta chains were read from a single sample in a study of cytomegalovirus exposure and HLA in healthy donors. TCRdb's copy holds only in-frame clones and misses some; the assay was immunoSEQ multiplex PCR. This table holds some 89,000 clones. The source material was PBMCs. The receptors here all came from a young woman in good health and CMV-seronegative. Both conserved end residues are part of each CDR3.

v_gene | CDR3aa
TRBV28 | CASSLFSGTVISGANVLTF
TRBV27 | CASSLNREYYNEQFF
TRBV6-1 | CASSEGPGDRGETQYF
TRBV19 | CASRSTPDRGYGYTF
TRBV2 | CASSEGTVQETQYF
TRBV9 | CASSVAGGEPSTDTQYF
TRBV6-4 | CASSGQGQPGNEQFF
TRBV5-5 | CASSFGADRVNYEQYF
TRBV9 | CASSVGSRRLRTDTQYF
TRBV5-1 | CASSLSGQGPTGEKLFF
TRBV7-9 | CASSLGRGSYEQYF
TRBV5-6 | CASSFQGASDTQYF
TRBV28 | CASSLWGTGEGNTEAFF
TRBV5-6 | CASSFSGGATTDTQYF
TRBV7-2 | CASSSGGGPYEQYF
TRBV11-2 | CASSFGSGGEQYF